A selection of T cell receptor beta chains follows, all from one sample in a study of long-term antiretroviral therapy in people with HIV. Profiling relied on immunoSEQ multiplex PCR, and the TCRdb table lists in-frame clones only, not all of them. The sample includes 25,000 to 30,000 clones, less than 90% of them seen just once. Source: unsorted PBMCs, taken 0.4 years after starting antiretroviral therapy. The receptors derive from a young man with HIV. CDR3s include the opening cysteine and the closing phenylalanine or tryptophan. D genes are given only for firm matches. Part of the rows lack a size; the others show once, few, many or a class for expanded clones.

D gene: TRBD2; J gene: TRBJ2-1; V gene: TRBV7-9; clone size: .; CDR3 protein: CASSPKTGLAGGNEQFF; CDR3 DNA: TGTGCCAGCAGCCCAAAGACGGGACTAGCGGGAGGTAATGAGCAGTTCTTC
D gene: TRBD1; J gene: TRBJ2-2; V gene: TRBV19; clone size: .; CDR3 protein: CASSIGTGRTGELFF; CDR3 DNA: TGTGCCAGTAGTATCGGGACAGGGCGGACCGGGGAGCTGTTTTTT
D gene: TRBD1; J gene: TRBJ1-2; V gene: TRBV9; clone size: .; CDR3 protein: CASSVEPWGTGGDGYTF; CDR3 DNA: TGTGCCAGCAGCGTAGAGCCTTGGGGGACAGGGGGCGATGGCTACACCTTC
D gene: .; J gene: TRBJ1-2; V gene: TRBV27; clone size: .; CDR3 protein: CASSLSREINYGYTF; CDR3 DNA: TGTGCCAGCAGTTTATCAAGGGAAATCAACTATGGCTACACCTTC
D gene: TRBD1; J gene: TRBJ1-5; V gene: TRBV6-5; clone size: .; CDR3 protein: CASWTGGHQPQHF; CDR3 DNA: TGTGCCAGCTGGACAGGGGGACATCAGCCCCAGCATTTT
D gene: .; J gene: TRBJ1-5; V gene: TRBV25-1; clone size: few; CDR3 protein: CASSERNQPQHF; CDR3 DNA: TGTGCCAGCAGTGAGCGCAATCAGCCCCAGCATTTT
D gene: TRBD2; J gene: TRBJ2-1; V gene: TRBV6-5; clone size: .; CDR3 protein: CASSPPTSVYNEQFF; CDR3 DNA: TGTGCCAGCAGTCCACCGACTAGCGTTTACAATGAGCAGTTCTTC
D gene: TRBD1; J gene: TRBJ2-6; V gene: TRBV5-1; clone size: once; CDR3 protein: CASSTGDRAGANVLTF; CDR3 DNA: TGCGCCAGCAGCACGGGGGACAGGGCCGGGGCCAACGTCCTGACTTTC
D gene: .; J gene: TRBJ1-2; V gene: TRBV9; clone size: .; CDR3 protein: CASSAGRAYGYTF; CDR3 DNA: TGTGCCAGCAGCGCGGGCAGGGCCTATGGCTACACCTTC
D gene: .; J gene: TRBJ1-4; V gene: TRBV9; clone size: few; CDR3 protein: CASSPSNKGPVNEKLFF; CDR3 DNA: TGTGCCAGCAGCCCCTCCAATAAGGGGCCGGTTAATGAAAAACTGTTTTTT
D gene: .; J gene: TRBJ2-7; V gene: TRBV7-9; clone size: few; CDR3 protein: CASCRDRTWEQYF; CDR3 DNA: TGTGCCAGCTGCCGTGACAGGACCTGGGAGCAGTACTTC
D gene: .; J gene: TRBJ1-3; V gene: TRBV5-6; clone size: .; CDR3 protein: CASSPPRVDTIYF; CDR3 DNA: TGTGCCAGCAGCCCCCCCAGAGTAGACACCATATATTTT
D gene: .; J gene: TRBJ2-1; V gene: TRBV5-4; clone size: .; CDR3 protein: CASSPAVGQLGYNEQFF; CDR3 DNA: TGTGCCAGCAGCCCCGCTGTGGGTCAATTAGGGTACAATGAGCAGTTCTTC
D gene: .; J gene: TRBJ2-7; V gene: TRBV10-1; clone size: few; CDR3 protein: CASSDKGSSYEQYF; CDR3 DNA: TGCGCCAGCAGTGATAAGGGAAGCTCCTACGAGCAGTACTTC
D gene: TRBD2; J gene: TRBJ2-1; V gene: TRBV7-8; clone size: .; CDR3 protein: CASSFGAQGLAGVEQFF; CDR3 DNA: TGTGCCAGCAGCTTTGGGGCTCAGGGACTAGCGGGAGTCGAGCAGTTCTTC
D gene: .; J gene: TRBJ1-5; V gene: TRBV7-9; clone size: .; CDR3 protein: CASSQQGDQPQHF; CDR3 DNA: TGTGCCAGCAGCCAACAGGGCGATCAGCCCCAGCATTTT
D gene: .; J gene: TRBJ2-7; V gene: TRBV19; clone size: .; CDR3 protein: CASSIISSSYEQYF; CDR3 DNA: TGTGCCAGTAGTATCATTTCTAGCTCCTACGAGCAGTACTTC
D gene: .; J gene: TRBJ2-1; V gene: TRBV9; clone size: .; CDR3 protein: CASSVEKGSSYNEQFF; CDR3 DNA: TGTGCCAGCAGCGTAGAAAAGGGGAGCTCCTACAATGAGCAGTTCTTC
D gene: TRBD2; J gene: TRBJ2-7; V gene: TRBV7-9; clone size: .; CDR3 protein: CASSPPSGSAYEQYF; CDR3 DNA: TGTGCCAGCAGTCCCCCTAGCGGGAGCGCCTACGAGCAGTACTTC
D gene: .; J gene: TRBJ1-1; V gene: TRBV4-1; clone size: .; CDR3 protein: CASSQVTDTEAFF; CDR3 DNA: TGCGCCAGCAGCCAAGTAACAGACACTGAAGCTTTCTTT
D gene: TRBD2; J gene: TRBJ2-2; V gene: TRBV19; clone size: .; CDR3 protein: CASSISSGRRNGELFF; CDR3 DNA: TGTGCCAGTAGTATCTCTAGCGGGAGGAGGAACGGGGAGCTGTTTTTT
D gene: .; J gene: TRBJ1-5; V gene: TRBV28; clone size: .; CDR3 protein: CASSLGRAGDQPQHF; CDR3 DNA: TGTGCCAGCAGTTTGGGCAGGGCCGGTGATCAGCCCCAGCATTTT
D gene: TRBD2; J gene: TRBJ2-2; V gene: TRBV9; clone size: .; CDR3 protein: CASSTRTSGGSNTGELFF; CDR3 DNA: TGTGCCAGCAGCACACGGACTAGCGGGGGGTCGAACACCGGGGAGCTGTTTTTT
D gene: .; J gene: TRBJ2-1; V gene: TRBV5-1; clone size: .; CDR3 protein: CASSIGPHEQFF; CDR3 DNA: TGCGCCAGCAGCATAGGCCCCCATGAGCAGTTCTTC
D gene: .; J gene: TRBJ1-4; V gene: TRBV7-9; clone size: once; CDR3 protein: CASSHFGGGEKLFF; CDR3 DNA: TGTGCCAGCAGCCACTTCGGGGGGGGTGAAAAACTGTTTTTT
D gene: .; J gene: TRBJ2-7; V gene: TRBV18; clone size: .; CDR3 protein: CASSLAGTTYEQYF; CDR3 DNA: TGTGCCAGCTCCCTCGCCGGGACAACTTACGAGCAGTACTTC
D gene: .; J gene: TRBJ1-5; V gene: TRBV6-6; clone size: .; CDR3 protein: CASGNDRRGQPQHF; CDR3 DNA: TGTGCCAGCGGAAATGACAGGCGAGGTCAGCCCCAGCATTTT
D gene: .; J gene: TRBJ1-1; V gene: TRBV19; clone size: .; CDR3 protein: CASSPLPWGTEAFF; CDR3 DNA: TGTGCCAGTAGTCCCCTACCCTGGGGCACTGAAGCTTTCTTT
D gene: .; J gene: TRBJ1-1; V gene: TRBV10-3; clone size: few; CDR3 protein: CAISESRELNTEAFF; CDR3 DNA: TGTGCCATCAGTGAGTCACGGGAGCTAAACACTGAAGCTTTCTTT
D gene: TRBD2; J gene: TRBJ2-5; V gene: TRBV7-6; clone size: .; CDR3 protein: CASSPSGVYQETQYF; CDR3 DNA: TGTGCCAGCAGCCCTAGCGGGGTGTACCAAGAGACCCAGTACTTC
D gene: .; J gene: TRBJ2-2; V gene: TRBV6-5; clone size: .; CDR3 protein: CASSYSPGADTGELFF; CDR3 DNA: TGTGCCAGCAGTTACTCGCCCGGGGCCGACACCGGGGAGCTGTTTTTT
D gene: TRBD2; J gene: TRBJ2-7; V gene: TRBV7-2; clone size: .; CDR3 protein: CASSSSGGLYDEQYF; CDR3 DNA: TGTGCCAGCAGCTCCTCGGGGGGGCTTTACGACGAGCAGTACTTC
D gene: .; J gene: TRBJ1-1; V gene: TRBV5-6; clone size: .; CDR3 protein: CASSFRQMNTEAFF; CDR3 DNA: TGTGCCAGCAGCTTCCGACAGATGAACACTGAAGCTTTCTTT
D gene: .; J gene: TRBJ2-5; V gene: TRBV6-5; clone size: .; CDR3 protein: CASSANYRMQETQYF; CDR3 DNA: TGTGCCAGCAGTGCAAACTACAGGATGCAAGAGACCCAGTACTTC
D gene: TRBD2; J gene: TRBJ2-7; V gene: TRBV4-1; clone size: .; CDR3 protein: CASSQGLAEIYEQYF; CDR3 DNA: TGCGCCAGCAGCCAAGGACTAGCGGAAATCTACGAGCAGTACTTC
D gene: .; J gene: TRBJ1-4; V gene: TRBV11-2; clone size: .; CDR3 protein: CASSRPQISPTNEKLFF; CDR3 DNA: TGTGCCAGCAGCCGCCCTCAAATTTCACCAACTAATGAAAAACTGTTTTTT
D gene: .; J gene: TRBJ2-7; V gene: TRBV5-4; clone size: .; CDR3 protein: CASSLGRGVYEQYF; CDR3 DNA: TGTGCCAGCAGCTTGGGACGGGGAGTCTACGAGCAGTACTTC
D gene: .; J gene: TRBJ1-1; V gene: TRBV25-1; clone size: .; CDR3 protein: CASSPGTEAFF; CDR3 DNA: TGTGCCAGTTCCCCAGGTACTGAAGCTTTCTTT
D gene: .; J gene: TRBJ1-6; V gene: TRBV2; clone size: .; CDR3 protein: CASKGTYNSPLHF; CDR3 DNA: TGTGCCAGCAAAGGGACTTATAATTCACCCCTCCACTTT
D gene: .; J gene: TRBJ2-1; V gene: TRBV6-5; clone size: .; CDR3 protein: CASSHPGENEQFF; CDR3 DNA: TGTGCCAGCAGCCACCCAGGGGAGAATGAGCAGTTCTTC
D gene: TRBD2; J gene: TRBJ2-3; V gene: TRBV7-9; clone size: .; CDR3 protein: CASSPWGGSTDTQYF; CDR3 DNA: TGTGCCAGCAGCCCCTGGGGGGGGAGCACAGATACGCAGTATTTT